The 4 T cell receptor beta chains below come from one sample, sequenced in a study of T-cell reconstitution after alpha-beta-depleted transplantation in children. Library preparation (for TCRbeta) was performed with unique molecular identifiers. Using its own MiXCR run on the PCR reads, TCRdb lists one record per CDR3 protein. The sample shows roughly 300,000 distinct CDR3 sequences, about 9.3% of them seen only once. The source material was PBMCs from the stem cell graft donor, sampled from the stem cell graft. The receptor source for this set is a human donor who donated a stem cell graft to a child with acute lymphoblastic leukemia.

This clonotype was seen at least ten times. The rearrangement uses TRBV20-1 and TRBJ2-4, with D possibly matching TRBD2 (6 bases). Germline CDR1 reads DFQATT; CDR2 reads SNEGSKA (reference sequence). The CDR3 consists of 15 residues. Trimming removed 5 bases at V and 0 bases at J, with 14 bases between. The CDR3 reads CSAPKTGEAKNIQYF. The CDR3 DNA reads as TGCAGTGCTCCTAAAACGGGAGAAGCCAAAAACATTCAGTACTTC.

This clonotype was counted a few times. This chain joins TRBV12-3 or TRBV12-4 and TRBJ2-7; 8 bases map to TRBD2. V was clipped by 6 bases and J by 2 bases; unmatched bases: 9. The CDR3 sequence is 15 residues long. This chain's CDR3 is CASRLRGGETYEQYF. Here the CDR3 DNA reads TGTGCCAGCAGACTTCGGGGGGGAGAGACCTACGAGCAGTACTTC.

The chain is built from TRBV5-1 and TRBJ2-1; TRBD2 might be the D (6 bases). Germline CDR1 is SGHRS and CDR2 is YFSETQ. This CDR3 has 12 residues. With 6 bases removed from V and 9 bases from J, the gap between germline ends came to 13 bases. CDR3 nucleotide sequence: TGCGCCAGCATCCCAGGACTATTTGAGCAGTTCTTC. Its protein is CASIPGLFEQFF.

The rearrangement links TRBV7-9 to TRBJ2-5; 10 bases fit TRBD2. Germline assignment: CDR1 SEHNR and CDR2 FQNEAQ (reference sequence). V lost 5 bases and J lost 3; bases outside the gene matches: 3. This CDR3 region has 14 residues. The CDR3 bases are TGTGCCAGCAGCCGGACTAGCGGTAAAGAGACCCAGTACTTC. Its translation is CASSRTSGKETQYF.